This passage covers 5 T cell receptor beta chains from one sample sequenced in a study of blood T cells in healthy people across ages (dated by TCRdb to the mid-2010s). The library was made by 5' RACE. TCRdb names Illumina HiSeq 2500 as the instrument used. A second PCR of roughly 7 to 11 cycles was performed with a sample-barcoded 5' primer and a J-beta primer mix. Starting from the raw public reads, TCRdb applied fastp trimming at Q25, assembled clones with MiXCR and retained in-frame beta chains. Duplicate CDR3 protein sequences are folded into a single record with the most common DNA and genes. This sample comprises around 700,000 distinct CDR3 sequences, 20% to 25% of them detected only once. The top ten hold 9.4% of the sample. These data were also filed under a second study, of T cells of mothers and their children.

The sequenced sample consisted of blood. The origin of the receptors is a boy aged 5-17 years in good health.

The chain couples TRBV5-1 to TRBJ2-1, with 13 positions matching TRBD2. The germline CDR1 and CDR2 sequences are SGHRS and YFSETQ. The CDR3 has 17 residues. V shed 4 bases, J shed 6 bases, and the junction held 10 bases outside the gene matches. Here the CDR3 DNA reads TGCGCCAGCAGCGAACGACCACTAGCGGGAGGGTTCAATGAGCAGTTCTTC. It encodes CASSERPLAGGFNEQFF.

This clonotype is a singleton in its sample. The chain has TRBV4-3 and TRBJ2-1; 8 bases line up with TRBD2. The CDR3 has 15 residues. From germline, CDR1 is LGHNA and CDR2 YSLEER. V shed 5 bases and J 8 bases; nucleotides not matched to a gene: 11. The CDR3 spells CASSFCSGKGYEQFF. The DNA of the CDR3 is TGCGCCAGCAGCTTTTGTAGCGGGAAAGGGTATGAGCAGTTCTTC.

This clonotype occurred a few times. The J gene is TRBJ2-7, the V gene TRBV6-5; 11 bases map to TRBD1. The CDR3 contains 15 residues. Trimming cost V 2 bases and J 1 base; bases outside gene matches: 1. Germline V gene data show CDR1 as MNHEY and CDR2 as SVGAGI. The CDR3 region is CASSYGTGGSYEQYF. The CDR3 nucleotides are TGTGCCAGCAGTTACGGGACAGGGGGGTCCTACGAGCAGTACTTC.

This clonotype was found a few times. The chain employs TRBV7-2 and TRBJ2-3; either TRBD1 or TRBD2 may fit D (5 bases each). The germline V and J ends were trimmed by 5 bases and 4 bases, with 10 bases remaining between them. The germline V gene encodes CDR1 SGHTA and CDR2 FQGNSA. The CDR3 runs 13 residues. The CDR3 nucleotides are TGTGCCAGCAGCCGTTTGGGGGCAGATACGCAGTATTTT. Its translation: CASSRLGADTQYF.

The table lists this clonotype with many counts. This chain joins TRBV2 and TRBJ2-1; no clear D. Germline V CDR1 and CDR2: SNHLY, FYNNEI. V lost 5 bases to trimming and J lost 10 bases, with 6 bases between them. The CDR3 has 10 amino acids. The CDR3 reads CASSLTEQFF. In nucleotides, the CDR3 is TGTGCCAGCAGTCTTACGGAGCAGTTCTTC.